These 21 T cell receptor beta chains came from one sample sequenced in a study of blood T cell repertoires in COVID-19. Profiling relied on immunoSEQ multiplex PCR, and the TCRdb table lists in-frame clones only, not all of them. The sample consists of approximately 200,000 clones, over 80% of them appearing once. The sequenced sample was PBMCs or T cells enriched from blood (not recorded which). These receptors originate from a man aged 18 to 35 with acute COVID-19.

V is TRBV12-5 and J is TRBJ1-5; 7 nucleotides align to TRBD1. This CDR3 comprises 15 residues. The trim removed 1 base at V and 9 bases at J, leaving 9 bases unmatched. Per the germline V gene, CDR1 is LGHNT and CDR2 is FRNRAP. DNA of the CDR3: TGTGCTAGTGGTTTGGGGGACAGCATATTTTCGCCCCAGCATTTT. It translates to CASGLGDSIFSPQHF.

The table lists this clone with a count of one. This chain links TRBV19 with TRBJ1-4; 12 bases fit TRBD1. Germline CDR1 reads LNHDA; CDR2 reads SQIVND (reference sequence). This CDR3 is built from 16 residues. After removal of 8 bases from V and 6 bases from J, the junction contained 10 bases not matched to a gene. The CDR3 coding sequence is TGTGCCAGTTATCCCGGGACAGGGGGCGAATATGAAAAACTGTTTTTT. Its translation is CASYPGTGGEYEKLFF.

The chain joins TRBV9 to TRBJ1-1, with 7 bases matching TRBD1. CDR3 length: 14 amino acids. The V segment lost 6 bases and the J segment 5 bases; nucleotides outside the gene matches: 10. Germline CDR1 reads SGDLS; CDR2 reads YYNGEE. The CDR3 protein is CASTKGTQGTEAFF. The CDR3 DNA sequence: TGTGCCAGCACCAAAGGAACACAGGGGACTGAAGCTTTCTTT.

The V and J genes are TRBV29-1 and TRBJ2-7; D is perhaps TRBD2 (5 bases). This CDR3 contains 15 residues. Germline assignment: CDR1 SQVTM and CDR2 ANQGSEA. The germline V and J ends were trimmed by 2 bases and 0 bases, with 14 bases remaining between them. CDR3 amino acids: CSVEWRQKSSYEQYF. CDR3 DNA: TGCAGCGTTGAATGGAGGCAGAAGAGCTCCTACGAGCAGTACTTC.

This rearrangement joins TRBV30 to TRBJ1-2; D is unclear. Germline CDR1 reads GTSNPN; CDR2 reads SVGIG (reference sequence). CDR3 length equals 13 residues. Trimming removed 0 bases at V and 2 bases at J, with 7 bases between. In DNA, the CDR3 is TGTGCCTGGAGTGTACTATTCAACTATGGCTACACCTTC. It yields the protein CAWSVLFNYGYTF.

The V and J genes are TRBV6-5 and TRBJ2-2, with 10 bases lining up with TRBD1. The CDR3 has 16 residues. V lost 0 bases and J lost 3; bases outside the gene matches: 1. Germline V CDR1 and CDR2: MNHEY, SVGAGI. The CDR3 DNA sequence: TGTGCCAGCAGTTACTCGACAGGGGGCGACACCGGGGAGCTGTTTTTT. This sequence encodes CASSYSTGGDTGELFF.

The chain employs TRBV5-1 and TRBJ2-1, with 7 bases identical to TRBD2. There are 15 residues in the CDR3. The germline gives CDR1 SGHRS, CDR2 YFSETQ. Trimming at V came to 1 base and at J to 7 bases, leaving 8 bases not matched to a gene. The CDR3 spells CASSLSSGKQNEQFF. CDR3 in DNA: TGCGCCAGCAGCTTGTCCAGCGGGAAACAAAATGAGCAGTTCTTC.

The rearrangement uses TRBV7-9 and TRBJ1-1, with 9 bases lining up with TRBD1. The trim removed 5 bases at V and 3 bases at J, leaving 10 bases unmatched. Germline V gene lookup returns CDR1 SEHNR and CDR2 FQNEAQ (reference sequence). This CDR3 has 16 residues. CDR3 protein: CASSLDGTGLDTEAFF. The DNA for the CDR3 is TGTGCCAGCAGCCTTGATGGGACAGGGTTGGACACTGAAGCTTTCTTT.

The rearrangement uses TRBV27 and TRBJ2-3, with D unclear. CDR1 MNHEY and CDR2 SMNVEV come from the germline V gene (reference sequence). This CDR3 is built from 13 residues. V was clipped by 3 bases and J by 0 bases, with 4 bases between them. As DNA, the CDR3 is TGTGCCAGCAGTTTTGGCAGCACAGATACGCAGTATTTT. Translated, it gives CASSFGSTDTQYF.

The chain is built from TRBV9 and TRBJ2-1; 10 bases match TRBD2. The V gene end was trimmed by 3 bases and the J gene end by 6 bases; junction bases not matched to a gene: 9. This CDR3 is 16 amino acids long. Germline assignment: CDR1 SGDLS and CDR2 YYNGEE. The DNA of the CDR3 is TGTGCCAGCAGCGCCCCCGTAGCGGGAGGTGTCAATGAGCAGTTCTTC. It yields the protein CASSAPVAGGVNEQFF.

The CDR3 region is CASSKYHLRGDTQYF. The CDR3 DNA reads as TGTGCCAGCAGCAAATACCATTTACGGGGGGATACGCAGTATTTT. The chain is built from TRBV21-1 and TRBJ2-3; whether TRBD2, the table's D call, matches the DNA was not checked. TRBV21-1 is noted as a pseudogene. This CDR3 contains 15 residues.

The DNA for the CDR3 is TGTGCCAGCAGCCTTAGCGGGAGGGGGGCTGATGAGCAGTTCTTC. This encodes CASSLSGRGADEQFF. The V call is TRBV11-2, the J call TRBJ2-1; 11 bases fit TRBD2. The CDR3 consists of 15 residues. J lost 8 bases, V lost 5 bases, and 8 bases had no gene match. In germline, CDR1 is SGHAT, CDR2 FQNNGV.

The sample holds a few counts of this clone. This chain connects TRBV27 to TRBJ1-1; 12 bases line up with TRBD1. Germline-derived CDR1 and CDR2 are MNHEY and SMNVEV (reference sequence). The trim removed 5 bases at V and 6 bases at J, leaving 4 bases unmatched. The CDR3 spans 14 residues. The CDR3 sequence: CASSVGTGGPEAFF. CDR3 DNA sequence: TGTGCCAGCAGTGTAGGGACAGGGGGCCCTGAAGCTTTCTTT.

This clone has more than one count but fewer than ten. A much larger clone differs from this one at a single base, so this may be a read error. J is TRBJ1-1 and V is TRBV7-2; 7 bases match TRBD1. The CDR3 length is 14 residues. V was pared by 4 bases and J by 1 base, with 3 bases of the junction left unmatched. CDR1 and CDR2 (germline): SGHTA, FQGNSA. Written as DNA, the CDR3 is TGTGCCAGCAGCTCAACAGGGGAGAACACTGAAGCTTTCTTT. This gives the protein CASSSTGENTEAFF.

The chain employs TRBV7-9 and TRBJ1-1; D might be TRBD1 (5 bases). CDR3 length equals 15 residues. From germline, CDR1 is SEHNR and CDR2 FQNEAQ (reference sequence). Trimming stripped 1 base from V and 0 bases from J, with 9 bases between. The CDR3 bases are TGTGCCAGCAGCTTAGGCGGGGGAATGAACACTGAAGCTTTCTTT. This gives the protein CASSLGGGMNTEAFF.

This clone occurred a few times. This chain links TRBV7-9 with TRBJ1-4, with 7 bases matching TRBD1. CDR1 and CDR2 from the germline V gene are SEHNR and FQNEAQ (reference sequence). The CDR3 is 14 amino acids. V was clipped by 1 base and J by 8 bases; unmatched bases: 4. CDR3 sequence (DNA): TGTGCCAGCAGCTTAGTAGGGGGCAGCGAAAAACTGTTTTTT. It yields the protein CASSLVGGSEKLFF.

As for this clone: A junction end diverges from the germline sequence, so it may reflect a read error. This chain joins TRBV19 and TRBJ1-5; 7 positions agree with TRBD1. This CDR3 is built from 15 residues. Germline lookup yields CDR1 LNHDA and CDR2 SQIVND (reference sequence). The CDR3 DNA reads as TGTGCCAGTAGTCTTCTGGGACAGACTAATCCGCCCCAGCATTTT. This sequence encodes CASSLLGQTNPPQHF.

As concerns this clone: The sample has other DNA sequences that encode this CDR3 too. This chain links TRBV9 with TRBJ2-1; 10 positions agree with TRBD2. Germline values: CDR1 SGDLS, CDR2 YYNGEE. V shed 3 bases, J shed 3 bases, and the junction held 3 bases outside the gene matches. CDR3 length equals 15 residues. CDR3 in amino acids: CASSATSGIYNEQFF. In nucleotides, the CDR3 is TGTGCCAGCAGCGCCACTAGCGGGATCTACAATGAGCAGTTCTTC. Complete variable domain (other parts from reference TRBV9 and TRBJ2-1): DSGVTQTPKHLITATGQRVTLRCSPRSGDLSVYWYQQSLDQGLQFLIQYYNGEERAKGNILERFSAQQFPDLHSELNLSSLELGDSALYFCASSATSGIYNEQFFGPGTRLTVL.

The CDR3: CAWSKEGDSGSYEQYF. As DNA, the CDR3 is TGTGCCTGGAGTAAAGAGGGGGATTCAGGGTCCTACGAGCAGTACTTC. V gene TRBV30 combines with J gene TRBJ2-7; the D gene is possibly TRBD1 (6 bases). The CDR3 has 16 residues. Per the germline V gene, CDR1 is GTSNPN and CDR2 is SVGIG (reference sequence). Deletions cut 2 bases from V and 1 base from J, with 18 bases between.

J is TRBJ2-7 and V is TRBV28; D perhaps matches TRBD1 (6 bases). The CDR3 is 16 amino acids. Trimming pared 1 base from V and 3 bases from J, leaving 16 bases between. Germline CDR1 and CDR2: MDHEN and SYDVKM. The chain's CDR3 is CASSLSPRTVNYEQYF. CDR3 in DNA: TGTGCCAGCAGTTTATCACCAAGGACAGTGAACTACGAGCAGTACTTC.

V gene TRBV3-1 (or the pseudogene TRBV3-2) combines with J gene TRBJ2-2; 15 nucleotides match TRBD2. The CDR3 is 21 amino acids. The germline V gene encodes CDR1 LGHDT and CDR2 YNNKEL (reference sequence). Trimming removed 0 bases from V and 4 bases from J; junction bases left unmatched: 12. The CDR3 DNA reads TGTGCCAGCAGCCAAGATGAAGTCCGGACTAGCGGGAGGGTGGTCACCGGGGAGCTGTTTTTT. It codes for CASSQDEVRTSGRVVTGELFF.